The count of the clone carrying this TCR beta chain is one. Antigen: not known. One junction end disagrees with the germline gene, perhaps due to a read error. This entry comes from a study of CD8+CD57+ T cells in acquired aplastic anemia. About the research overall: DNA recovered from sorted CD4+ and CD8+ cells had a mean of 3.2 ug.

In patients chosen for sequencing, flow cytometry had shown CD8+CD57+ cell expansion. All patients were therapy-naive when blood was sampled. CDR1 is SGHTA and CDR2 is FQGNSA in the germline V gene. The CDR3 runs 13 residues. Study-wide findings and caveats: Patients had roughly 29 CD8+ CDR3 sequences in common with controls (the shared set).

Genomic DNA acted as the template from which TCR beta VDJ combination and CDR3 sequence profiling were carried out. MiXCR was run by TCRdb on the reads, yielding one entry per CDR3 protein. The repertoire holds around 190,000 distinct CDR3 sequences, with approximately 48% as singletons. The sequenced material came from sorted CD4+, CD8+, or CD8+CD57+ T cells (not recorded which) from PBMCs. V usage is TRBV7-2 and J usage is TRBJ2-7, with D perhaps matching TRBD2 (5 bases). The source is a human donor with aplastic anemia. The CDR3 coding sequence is TGTGCCAGCGGCTTAGCGAACCTATACGAGCAGTACTTC. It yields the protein CASGLANLYEQYF.